Below are 23 T cell receptor beta chains sequenced from a single sample in a study of early T cells in non-severe SARS-CoV-2 infection. TCRdb fed the 5' RACE reads into MiXCR, producing one record per CDR3 protein. The sample has approximately 46,000 distinct CDR3 sequences, approximately 8.5% seen once. The sample consisted of whole blood. Receptor source: an adult who was a healthcare worker with PCR-confirmed SARS-CoV-2 infection or an uninfected control (not recorded which).

V gene TRBV28 combines with J gene TRBJ1-4; tentative D call: TRBD1 (5 bases). Germline lookup yields CDR1 MDHEN and CDR2 SYDVKM. CDR3 size: 18 residues. Trimming took 3 bases from V and 0 from J, leaving 17 bases between them. The DNA of the CDR3 is TGTGCCAGCAGTTTTTCGGGGGTCCAAAAAGCAACTAATGAAAAACTGTTTTTT. Translating gives CASSFSGVQKATNEKLFF.

This clonotype has only a few counts. V usage is TRBV6-2 or TRBV6-3 and J usage is TRBJ2-4, with 10 bases aligning to TRBD1. The CDR3 loop spans 16 amino acids. Germline CDR1 reads MNHEY; CDR2 reads SVGEGT. J lost 7 bases, V lost 2 bases, and 8 bases had no gene match. CDR3 nucleotides: TGTGCCAGCAGTTACACCCGGACAGGGGGAAGGAACATTCAGTACTTC. The encoded protein is CASSYTRTGGRNIQYF.

This clonotype was observed many times. The genes are TRBV7-2 and TRBJ1-5, with 11 positions matching TRBD1. With 5 bases clipped from V and 4 bases from J, the junction kept 7 bases outside the gene matches. Germline CDR1 and CDR2: SGHTA and FQGNSA. This CDR3 has 16 amino acids. CDR3 amino acids: CASSRKGTGGNQPQHF. The CDR3 nucleotides read TGTGCCAGCAGCCGGAAAGGGACAGGGGGAAATCAGCCCCAGCATTTT.

This clonotype was recorded at least ten times. The CDR3 DNA follows: TGTGCCAGCAGTCCACAGAAGGGACTAACCCAAGAGACCCAGTACTTC. It is translated as CASSPQKGLTQETQYF. The chain couples TRBV28 to TRBJ2-5; 7 bases align to TRBD2. The ends lost 5 bases at V and 1 base at J; junction bases unmatched: 10. Looked up from germline, CDR1 is MDHEN and CDR2 is SYDVKM. This CDR3 has 16 amino acids.

The table lists this clonotype with a few counts. This chain connects TRBV28 to TRBJ2-7, with D perhaps matching TRBD2 (5 bases). The CDR3 covers 14 residues. Germline V gives CDR1 MDHEN, CDR2 SYDVKM. The germline V and J ends were trimmed by 7 bases and 4 bases, with 17 bases remaining between them. CDR3 loop: CASTLAPGLYEQYF. The CDR3 nucleotides read TGTGCCAGCACCCTAGCCCCCGGCCTTTACGAGCAGTACTTC.

The chain recombines TRBV4-3 with TRBJ2-7; TRBD2 agrees at 10 bases. Germline assignment: CDR1 LGHNA and CDR2 YSLEER. The CDR3 consists of 16 residues. Unmatched junction bases numbered 6, after V lost 3 bases and J lost 1 base. The CDR3 region is CASSHARLAGSYEQYF. DNA of the CDR3: TGCGCCAGCAGCCACGCCCGACTAGCGGGTTCCTACGAGCAGTACTTC.

This clonotype came up a few times. DNA of the CDR3: TGTGCCAGCAGTGAATCCCTCTTAGCTCAGTACTTC. It specifies CASSESLLAQYF. The J gene is TRBJ2-7, the V gene TRBV6-1; D unclear. Trimming took 2 bases from V and 10 from J, leaving 12 bases between them. The CDR3 spans 12 residues. CDR1 is MNHNS and CDR2 is SASEGT in the germline V gene.

Many counts were recorded for this clonotype. The chain employs TRBV4-3 and TRBJ2-5, with D hard to call. V was trimmed by 0 bases and J by 4 bases, leaving 9 bases between them. This CDR3 contains 14 residues. Germline V CDR1 and CDR2: LGHNA, YSLEER. The CDR3 protein is CASSQDPRGETQYF. The CDR3, as DNA: TGCGCCAGCAGCCAAGATCCTAGAGGAGAGACCCAGTACTTC.

At least ten counts were recorded for this clonotype. This sequence joins TRBV7-2 and TRBJ2-1, with TRBD1 as a possible D gene (5 bases). This CDR3 region has 13 residues. Germline V gene lookup returns CDR1 SGHTA and CDR2 FQGNSA. V was trimmed by 4 bases and J by 13 bases, leaving 17 bases between them. CDR3 nucleotides: TGTGCCAGCAGCTCCGGGCCCTCCAGGGTACAGTTCTTC. Translated: CASSSGPSRVQFF.

V is TRBV24-1 and J is TRBJ2-1; D is perhaps TRBD2 (6 bases). Germline loops: CDR1 KGHDR, CDR2 SFDVKD. This CDR3 has 14 residues. V was shortened by 5 bases and J by 10 bases, with 17 bases between the two germline ends. CDR3 DNA: TGTGCCACCAGTGCCACTAGCAGCCGGGGGGAGCAGTTCTTC. It codes for CATSATSSRGEQFF.

In this sample, this clonotype turned up a few times. CDR3 residues: CSARDHRVIPTNEKLFF. In nucleotides, the CDR3 is TGCAGTGCTAGAGATCACAGGGTTATACCAACTAATGAAAAACTGTTTTTT. This chain links TRBV20-1 with TRBJ1-4; a possible D gene is TRBD1 (6 bases). This CDR3 spans 17 amino acids. Trimming pared 0 bases from V and 0 bases from J, leaving 14 bases between. Per germline, CDR1 DFQATT and CDR2 SNEGSKA (reference sequence).

The table lists this clonotype with many counts. J is TRBJ2-1 and V is TRBV11-3, with 8 nucleotides matching TRBD2. Looked up from germline, CDR1 is SGHNT and CDR2 is YENEEA. The CDR3 sequence is 14 residues long. Trimming cost V 5 bases and J 5 bases; bases outside gene matches: 5. CDR3 bases: TGTGCCAGCAGCACGGGACTAGGTAACAATGAGCAGTTCTTC. Translated, it gives CASSTGLGNNEQFF. Based on the CDR3 plus reference TRBV11-3 and TRBJ2-1, the full variable domain is EAGVVQSPRYKIIEKKQPVAFWCNPISGHNTLYWYLQNLGQGPELLIRYENEEAVDDSQLPKDRFSAERLKGVDSTLKIQPAELGDSAVYLCASSTGLGNNEQFFGPGTRLTVL.

In this sample, this clonotype turned up a few times. The chain has TRBV7-2 and TRBJ1-1, with D perhaps TRBD1 (5 bases). Trimming removed 5 bases from V and 7 bases from J, with 14 bases in between. Germline V CDR1 and CDR2: SGHTA, FQGNSA. The CDR3 contains 13 residues. In DNA form, the CDR3 reads TGTGCCAGCAGCCCGACCAGGGATTTTGAAGCTTTCTTT. Its protein is CASSPTRDFEAFF.

The table lists this clonotype with many counts. The chain is built from TRBV7-2 and TRBJ1-1, with 8 bases fitting TRBD1. This CDR3 region has 15 residues. Germline loops: CDR1 SGHTA, CDR2 FQGNSA. J was trimmed by 2 bases and V by 3 bases; bases with no gene match: 5. CDR3 DNA: TGTGCCAGCAGCTTTTTACAGGGGGTAAACACTGAAGCTTTCTTT. This encodes CASSFLQGVNTEAFF.

The chain joins TRBV10-2 to TRBJ2-1, with D maybe TRBD1 (5 bases). The CDR3 has 13 amino acids. Trimming left V 4 bases short and J 5 bases short, with 9 bases between. Germline CDR1 is WSHSY and CDR2 is SAAADI. CDR3 coding DNA: TGCGCCAGCAGTGTCGACAGCAACAATGAGCAGTTCTTC. Its translation: CASSVDSNNEQFF.

This clonotype was recorded many times. V is TRBV20-1 and J is TRBJ2-7, with 14 bases identical to TRBD2. The CDR3 extends over 15 amino acids. Germline V gene data show CDR1 as DFQATT and CDR2 as SNEGSKA (reference sequence). V lost 6 bases, J lost 5 bases, and 9 bases stayed unmatched. The CDR3 region has the DNA TGCAGTGCCCGGGGACTAGCGGGGGACGTCAACGAGCAGTACTTC. It specifies CSARGLAGDVNEQYF.

This clonotype has a count of ten or more. This sequence joins TRBV6-1 and TRBJ2-1; D remains unclear. Looked up from germline, CDR1 is MNHNS and CDR2 is SASEGT. The germline V and J ends were trimmed by 3 bases and 0 bases, with 9 bases remaining between them. The CDR3 is 15 residues long. This chain's CDR3 is CASSDRGSSYNEQFF. The CDR3 bases are TGTGCCAGCAGTGATAGAGGCAGCTCCTACAATGAGCAGTTCTTC.

This chain connects TRBV28 to TRBJ1-5, with no clear D. Germline loops: CDR1 MDHEN, CDR2 SYDVKM. This CDR3 spans 13 amino acids. Trimming cost V 3 bases and J 2 bases, with 5 bases left between them. The CDR3 loop is CASSLTGNQPQHF. CDR3 nucleotides: TGTGCCAGCAGTTTGACGGGCAATCAGCCCCAGCATTTT.

This clonotype has just a few counts. The rearrangement joins TRBV20-1 to TRBJ2-3; possible D gene TRBD2, 6 bases. Germline V gives CDR1 DFQATT, CDR2 SNEGSKA (reference sequence). V was cut by 6 bases and J by 2 bases, with 9 bases left in between. CDR3 length: 12 amino acids. The CDR3 nucleotides are TGCAGTGCGGCGGGGAACACAGATACGCAGTATTTT. Protein: CSAAGNTDTQYF.

V is TRBV30 and J is TRBJ1-1; TRBD1 might be the D (5 bases). From germline, CDR1 is GTSNPN and CDR2 SVGIG (reference sequence). Trimming took off 2 bases at V and 9 bases at J, with 16 bases between the two ends. The CDR3 sequence is 13 residues long. CDR3 nucleotides: TGTGCCTGGAGTTCCCAGGGACTGCTCAAAGCTTTCTTT. This encodes CAWSSQGLLKAFF.

This clonotype was detected a few times. The rearrangement links TRBV7-2 to TRBJ1-2; perhaps TRBD1 as D (6 bases). In germline, CDR1 is SGHTA, CDR2 FQGNSA. V lost 7 bases and J lost 6, with 15 bases in between. The CDR3 contains 13 residues. The CDR3 DNA reads as TGTGCCAGCACCCTGGTACAGGGTAATGGCTACACCTTC. Residues: CASTLVQGNGYTF.

On this clonotype itself: A read error may produce the germline difference seen at one junction end. This rearrangement joins TRBV5-1 to TRBJ1-3, with D perhaps matching TRBD1 (5 bases). This CDR3 comprises 14 residues. Germline CDR1 and CDR2: SGHRS and YFSETQ. The DNA for the CDR3 is TGCGCCAGCAGCTTGACAGGCTCTGAAAACACCATATATTTT. Its protein is CASSLTGSENTIYF.

This clonotype has ten or more counts. The chain joins TRBV10-3 to TRBJ2-7; no clear D gene. The V and J ends lost 6 bases and 0 bases respectively, with 15 bases between them. The CDR3 is 15 amino acids. In germline, CDR1 is ENHRY, CDR2 SYGVKD. The CDR3 region is CAISPDPSSSYEQYF. The CDR3 DNA follows: TGTGCCATCAGCCCGGACCCCTCGAGCTCCTACGAGCAGTACTTC.